This T cell receptor beta chain stems from a study of T cells in localized non-small cell lung cancer. Overall study results and limits: In adjacent lung appeared a median about 58 of the top 100 tumor clones. Uninvolved adjacent lung showed peak T cell clonality, exceeding tumor.

The trim removed 2 bases at V and 5 bases at J, leaving 8 bases unmatched. This CDR3 contains 15 residues. Germline V CDR1 and CDR2: SGHTA, FQGNSA. About this clone: Antigen specificity is unknown.

The table came from immunoSEQ multiplex PCR; TCRdb's copy has only in-frame clones and leaves some out. The table records around 100,000 clones, roughly 86% of them present only once. This clonotype originated in a man aged 35 to 69 with stage I squamous cell lung carcinoma. This specimen was peripheral blood, taken before any cancer treatment. The chain uses TRBV7-2 and TRBJ2-7; 8 positions agree with TRBD2. The CDR3 region is CASSLRGPGGNEQYF. CDR3 nucleotides: TGTGCCAGCAGCTTAAGGGGTCCGGGAGGGAACGAGCAGTACTTC. The full variable domain, with the rest looked up from reference TRBV7-2 and TRBJ2-7, is GAGVSQSPSNKVTEKGKDVELRCDPISGHTALYWYRQSLGQGLEFLIYFQGNSAPDKSGLPSDRFSAERTGGSVSTLTIQRTQQEDSAVYLCASSLRGPGGNEQYFGPGTRLTVT.